The rows below give T cell receptor beta chains drawn from one sample of a study of T-cell reconstitution after alpha-beta-depleted transplantation in children. MiXCR, applied by TCRdb to the PCR reads, yields one record per CDR3 protein. The data contain hundreds of thousands of distinct CDR3 sequences, 8.5% to 10% of them singletons. The sequences come from PBMCs from the stem cell graft donor, collected from the stem cell graft. The receptors were sampled from a human donor who donated a stem cell graft to a child with acute lymphoblastic leukemia. The conserved cysteine and the conserved F or W are not part of the CDR3 here. The D gene is left open where the match is weak. Where a row states a size, it is once, few, many or the class of an expanded clone; other rows omit it.

CDR3aa: ASSLATGESSPQY
abundance: few
v_gene: TRBV5-6
d_gene: TRBD1

CDR3aa: ASSLAGTSAYEQY
abundance: few
v_gene: TRBV12-3/TRBV12-4
d_gene: TRBD2

CDR3aa: ASSYWGQGPNEQF
abundance: few
v_gene: TRBV6-5
d_gene: TRBD1

CDR3aa: ASSLAPAAGAIYEQY
abundance: many
v_gene: TRBV5-1
d_gene: TRBD2

CDR3aa: ASSRENRDRAYEQY
abundance: -
v_gene: TRBV4-3
d_gene: TRBD1

CDR3aa: ASSLGLRARGDTTNEKLF
abundance: -
v_gene: TRBV5-1
d_gene: -

CDR3aa: ASSSVMDTQY
abundance: many
v_gene: TRBV5-1
d_gene: -

CDR3aa: ASSLVSSGGGAGELF
abundance: -
v_gene: TRBV11-2
d_gene: TRBD2

CDR3aa: ASSLGSRLEAF
abundance: -
v_gene: TRBV5-6
d_gene: -

CDR3aa: ASSLNRAGEQY
abundance: few
v_gene: TRBV7-2
d_gene: -

CDR3aa: ATGVGTAYNEQF
abundance: -
v_gene: TRBV28
d_gene: -

CDR3aa: ASSFGQATGLF
abundance: many
v_gene: TRBV6-5
d_gene: TRBD1

CDR3aa: AWRGDSDYGYT
abundance: few
v_gene: TRBV30
d_gene: TRBD1

CDR3aa: AISSTDTQY
abundance: many
v_gene: TRBV10-3
d_gene: -

CDR3aa: ASSAFGVGEGGGGYT
abundance: few
v_gene: TRBV10-2
d_gene: -

CDR3aa: ASSRPMNTEAF
abundance: many
v_gene: TRBV6-5
d_gene: -

CDR3aa: ASSEGTGGTEKLF
abundance: many
v_gene: TRBV2
d_gene: TRBD1

CDR3aa: ASSWDHGGSNTGELF
abundance: -
v_gene: TRBV5-1
d_gene: -

CDR3aa: ASSPRRGTGGEPNEQF
abundance: few
v_gene: TRBV6-4
d_gene: TRBD1

CDR3aa: ASSYSLDRDTGELF
abundance: -
v_gene: TRBV6-5
d_gene: TRBD1

CDR3aa: SASDGPYEQY
abundance: -
v_gene: TRBV20-1
d_gene: -

CDR3aa: ASSLVGAGAETQY
abundance: -
v_gene: TRBV7-2
d_gene: TRBD2

CDR3aa: ASSQVVGDLMEETQY
abundance: many
v_gene: TRBV3-1
d_gene: -

CDR3aa: ASTGQGSQETQY
abundance: -
v_gene: TRBV2
d_gene: TRBD1

CDR3aa: SARPGHLNEQF
abundance: few
v_gene: TRBV29-1
d_gene: -

CDR3aa: ASSLVFSGLNTEAF
abundance: -
v_gene: TRBV5-1
d_gene: -

CDR3aa: ASSPRLAGEDTQY
abundance: many
v_gene: TRBV5-5
d_gene: TRBD2

CDR3aa: ASSARGSGANVLT
abundance: many
v_gene: TRBV27
d_gene: -

CDR3aa: ASSYSDRVIYAF
abundance: many
v_gene: TRBV6-5
d_gene: TRBD1

CDR3aa: ASNPEGFSTDTQY
abundance: few
v_gene: TRBV5-1
d_gene: -

CDR3aa: ASSAYETQY
abundance: few
v_gene: TRBV7-2
d_gene: -

CDR3aa: ASSLVTGPTEAF
abundance: -
v_gene: TRBV5-5
d_gene: -

CDR3aa: AISPDSSSYEQY
abundance: many
v_gene: TRBV10-3
d_gene: -

CDR3aa: ATSDFLQGYNEQF
abundance: many
v_gene: TRBV24-1
d_gene: -

CDR3aa: ASSLASGAYTDTQY
abundance: -
v_gene: TRBV27
d_gene: -

CDR3aa: ASSYDRGGRETQY
abundance: many
v_gene: TRBV6-5
d_gene: TRBD1

CDR3aa: ASSVGGGFQETQY
abundance: -
v_gene: TRBV25-1
d_gene: -

CDR3aa: ASSLVVASLNSPLH
abundance: few
v_gene: TRBV5-8
d_gene: -

CDR3aa: ASSDLRGGAGTDTQY
abundance: -
v_gene: TRBV6-1
d_gene: -

CDR3aa: ASSLAGTGSYEQY
abundance: few
v_gene: TRBV5-1
d_gene: -

CDR3aa: SVSRGGLYEQY
abundance: few
v_gene: TRBV29-1
d_gene: -

CDR3aa: ASRALAGVETDTQY
abundance: many
v_gene: TRBV2
d_gene: TRBD2

CDR3aa: ASSVGWGAQKNEKLF
abundance: many
v_gene: TRBV9
d_gene: -

CDR3aa: ASSSVLRELF
abundance: many
v_gene: TRBV7-2
d_gene: -

CDR3aa: ASSLVGNPITTDTQY
abundance: many
v_gene: TRBV5-1
d_gene: -

CDR3aa: ASSKKGLAGTNTGELF
abundance: -
v_gene: TRBV4-2
d_gene: TRBD2